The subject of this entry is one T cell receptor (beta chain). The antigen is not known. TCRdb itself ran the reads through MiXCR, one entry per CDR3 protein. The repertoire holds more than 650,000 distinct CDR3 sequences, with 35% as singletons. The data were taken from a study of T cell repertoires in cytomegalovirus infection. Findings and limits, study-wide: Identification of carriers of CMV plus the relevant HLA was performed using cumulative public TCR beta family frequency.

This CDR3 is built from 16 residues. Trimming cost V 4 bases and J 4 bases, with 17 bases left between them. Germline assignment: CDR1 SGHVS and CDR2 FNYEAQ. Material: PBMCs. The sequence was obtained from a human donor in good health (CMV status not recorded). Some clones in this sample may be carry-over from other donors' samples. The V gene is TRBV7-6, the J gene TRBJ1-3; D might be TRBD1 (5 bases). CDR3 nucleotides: TGTGCCAGCAGCTCCGGGACCCAACGGGGAGGAAACACCATATATTTT. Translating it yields CASSSGTQRGGNTIYF.